Below are 24 T cell receptor beta chains sequenced from a single sample in a study of PD-L1 blockade in urothelial cancer (dated by TCRdb to about 2017). This specimen's time point label, per the study, means: pretreatment peripheral blood. Libraries were built with the immunoSEQ multiplex PCR assay. The source is immuneACCESS, and TCRdb retained only in-frame sequences with V and J called. Part of the clones is not carried over; for the studies checked, unresolved V genes explain less than half of this, and the remainder is unexplained. The sample table shows 85,000 to 90,000 clones, and 89% are seen once. The ten largest clones represent 0.85% to 1% of the sample. The specimen was PBMCs, collected around atezolizumab (anti-PD-L1) treatment. These receptors were taken from a woman aged 80 or older with urothelial cancer.

The chain combines TRBV5-4 with TRBJ2-1; D call uncertain. This CDR3 has 12 amino acids. CDR1 is SGHNT, CDR2 YYREEE, per germline (reference sequence). The germline V and J ends were trimmed by 3 bases and 13 bases, with 14 bases remaining between them. This CDR3 reads CASSWASELQFF. The CDR3 DNA sequence: TGTGCCAGCAGCTGGGCCTCCGAATTACAGTTCTTC.

The chain joins TRBV19 to TRBJ2-3; D uncertain. The CDR3 extends over 14 amino acids. Deletions cut 1 base from V and 4 bases from J, with 9 bases between. Germline V gene lookup returns CDR1 LNHDA and CDR2 SQIVND (reference sequence). As DNA, the CDR3 is TGTGCCAGTAGTATAGTCAGCCGGGCAGATACGCAGTATTTT. Protein: CASSIVSRADTQYF.

The DNA for the CDR3 is TGTGCCAGCAGCCCCGACAGAAATCAGCCCCAGCATTTT. Its protein product is CASSPDRNQPQHF. V usage is TRBV28 and J usage is TRBJ1-5; a possible D gene is TRBD1 (5 bases). V shed 6 bases and J shed 4 bases, with 10 bases lying between them. In germline, CDR1 is MDHEN, CDR2 SYDVKM. This CDR3 has 13 amino acids. The whole variable domain, filled in from reference TRBV28 and TRBJ1-5, reads DVKVTQSSRYLVKRTGEKVFLECVQDMDHENMFWYRQDPGLGLRLIYFSYDVKMKEKGDIPEGYSVSREKKERFSLILESASTNQTSMYLCASSPDRNQPQHFGDGTRLSIL.

This clone was observed a handful of times. This rearrangement joins TRBV10-3 to TRBJ1-1; D unresolved. Trimming took off 6 bases at V and 1 base at J, with 12 bases between the two ends. Germline V lookup: CDR1 ENHRY, CDR2 SYGVKD. The CDR3 consists of 14 residues. The CDR3 sequence: CAIRSAVPNTEAFF. The CDR3 coding sequence is TGTGCCATCAGGTCGGCGGTACCGAACACTGAAGCTTTCTTT.

This chain links TRBV19 with TRBJ1-1; perhaps TRBD1 as D (5 bases). The CDR3 totals 13 residues. Per germline, CDR1 LNHDA and CDR2 SQIVND (reference sequence). V lost 2 bases to trimming and J lost 11 bases, with 15 bases between them. The CDR3 DNA reads TGTGCCAGTAGTATAAAGGGGCCCGGGCACGCTTTCTTT. Its translation is CASSIKGPGHAFF.

The chain joins TRBV19 to TRBJ2-3, with D perhaps TRBD1 (6 bases). The CDR3 length is 15 residues. Per germline, CDR1 LNHDA and CDR2 SQIVND (reference sequence). V lost 5 bases and J 6 bases, leaving 18 bases between the germline ends. CDR3 amino acids: CASSVEGQRVDTQYF. The DNA of the CDR3 is TGTGCCAGTAGTGTCGAAGGACAGAGGGTGGATACGCAGTATTTT.

The J gene is TRBJ2-7, the V gene TRBV2; 13 bases match TRBD2. This CDR3 contains 15 residues. The V segment lost 7 bases and the J segment 1 base; nucleotides outside the gene matches: 4. Per the germline V gene, CDR1 is SNHLY and CDR2 is FYNNEI. This CDR3 reads CASKGGLAGSYEQYF. CDR3 nucleotide sequence: TGTGCCAGCAAAGGGGGACTAGCGGGGTCCTACGAGCAGTACTTC.

In this sample, this clone turned up a few times. CDR3 nucleotides: TGCGCCCCCGGAACAGGGGGGCGCATTGATAATTATGGCTACACCTTC. Amino acids: CAPGTGGRIDNYGYTF. The chain is built from TRBV10-1 and TRBJ1-2; TRBD1 matches at 8 bases. CDR1 and CDR2 (germline): WNHNN, SYGVQD (reference sequence). V dropped 11 bases and J dropped 5; count of bases not matched to a gene: 19. CDR3 size: 16 residues.

The chain couples TRBV30 to TRBJ1-2; no clear D gene. V lost 2 bases to trimming and J lost 4 bases, with 11 bases between them. The CDR3 covers 13 residues. Germline V gene data show CDR1 as GTSNPN and CDR2 as SVGIG (reference sequence). DNA for the CDR3: TGTGCCTGGAGTCGGTCCTCTCGCTATGGCTACACCTTC. Translation: CAWSRSSRYGYTF. Filled out from reference TRBV30 and TRBJ1-2, the complete variable domain reads SQTIHQWPATLVQPVGSPLSLECTVEGTSNPNLYWYRQAAGRGLQLLFYSVGIGQISSEVPQNLSASRPQDRQFILSSKKLLLSDSGFYLCAWSRSSRYGYTFGSGTRLTVV.

J is TRBJ2-2 and V is TRBV6-4, with D uncertain. V lost 7 bases to trimming and J lost 5 bases, with 14 bases between them. CDR1 is MRHNA, CDR2 SNTAGT, per germline. This CDR3 contains 14 residues. The CDR3: CASTSSPGTGELFF. CDR3 DNA sequence: TGTGCCAGCACCTCTTCCCCCGGGACCGGGGAGCTGTTTTTT.

The CDR3 DNA reads as TGTGCCAGCAGCTTCTCCGGGACAGGGAGGTCCGAGCAGTACTTC. Translation gives CASSFSGTGRSEQYF. This chain links TRBV7-8 with TRBJ2-7, with 9 nucleotides matching TRBD1. The V and J ends lost 3 bases and 6 bases, in that order; junction bases with no gene match: 9. The CDR3 extends over 15 amino acids. Germline CDR1 reads SGHVS; CDR2 reads FQNEAQ.

This clone was seen a few times. The CDR3 nucleotides read TGCGCCAGCAGCTTAATGGGTCTAGGGGCTAAGGACACTGAAGCTTTCTTT. Its protein is CASSLMGLGAKDTEAFF. The V gene is TRBV5-1, the J gene TRBJ1-1; D might be TRBD1 (5 bases). The ends were cut back, 2 bases at V and 3 bases at J, with 20 bases in the middle. Germline-derived CDR1 and CDR2 are SGHRS and YFSETQ. This CDR3 has 17 amino acids.

The chain has TRBV29-1 and TRBJ2-1; 8 bases align to TRBD2. Germline CDR1 reads SQVTM; CDR2 reads ANQGSEA. Losses at the gene ends were 7 bases for V and 3 bases for J; bases not matched to a gene: 14. The CDR3 length is 16 residues. CDR3 sequence reads: CSADTGAGALYNEQFF. The CDR3 DNA reads as TGCAGCGCCGACACGGGAGCGGGAGCTCTCTACAATGAGCAGTTCTTC.

This clone showed up just a few times. The V call is TRBV6-5, the J call TRBJ1-1; D not certain. Germline CDR1 reads MNHEY; CDR2 reads SVGAGI. V lost 8 bases and J lost 3, with 7 bases in between. The CDR3 covers 11 residues. The CDR3 loop is CASQGDTEAFF. CDR3 sequence (DNA): TGTGCCAGCCAAGGAGACACTGAAGCTTTCTTT.

The J gene is TRBJ2-2, the V gene TRBV6-4, with D unclear. V was pared by 6 bases and J by 4 bases, with 6 bases between. The CDR3 runs to 12 residues. Germline CDR1 reads MRHNA; CDR2 reads SNTAGT. CDR3 bases: TGTGCCAGCAGCACAAGCACCGGGGAGCTGTTTTTT. Translating gives CASSTSTGELFF.

The sample holds a few counts of this clone. The J gene is TRBJ2-2, the V gene TRBV18; D gene uncertain. V was shortened by 0 bases and J by 5 bases, with 7 bases between the two germline ends. This CDR3 contains 14 residues. The germline V gene has CDR1 KGHSH and CDR2 LQKENI. The CDR3, as DNA: TGTGCCAGCTCACCACCCCACCGGACCGGGGAGCTGTTTTTT. This sequence encodes CASSPPHRTGELFF.

V usage is TRBV12-5 and J usage is TRBJ2-3; TRBD2 matches 14 bases. CDR1 LGHNT and CDR2 FRNRAP come from the germline V gene. The CDR3 loop spans 17 amino acids. The trim removed 5 bases at V and 1 base at J, leaving 5 bases unmatched. The CDR3 sequence: CASGEGTSGSGTDTQYF. CDR3 coding DNA: TGTGCTAGTGGTGAAGGGACTAGCGGGAGTGGCACAGATACGCAGTATTTT.

The chain recombines TRBV7-9 with TRBJ1-1, with a possible D match to TRBD1 (5 bases). The germline V and J ends were trimmed by 1 base and 1 base, with 10 bases remaining between them. Germline-derived CDR1 and CDR2 are SEHNR and FQNEAQ (reference sequence). This CDR3 contains 15 residues. The CDR3 reads CASSLVLGGNTEAFF. The CDR3 DNA is TGTGCCAGCAGCTTAGTTTTGGGGGGGAACACTGAAGCTTTCTTT. Complete variable domain (other parts from reference TRBV7-9 and TRBJ1-1): DTGVSQNPRHKITKRGQNVTFRCDPISEHNRLYWYRQTLGQGPEFLTYFQNEAQLEKSRLLSDRFSAERPKGSFSTLEIQRTEQGDSAMYLCASSLVLGGNTEAFFGQGTRLTVV.

The rearrangement uses TRBV27 and TRBJ2-7; 8 nucleotides agree with TRBD1. This CDR3 has 15 amino acids. V dropped 7 bases and J dropped 1; count of bases not matched to a gene: 9. The germline V gene encodes CDR1 MNHEY and CDR2 SMNVEV (reference sequence). The CDR3: CASKLGQGSSYEQYF. The DNA for the CDR3 is TGTGCCAGCAAACTAGGACAGGGATCTTCCTACGAGCAGTACTTC.

The CDR3 nucleotides read TGTGCCAGCAGCCCCAGGGCGAACGAGCAGTACTTC. This gives the protein CASSPRANEQYF. This chain uses TRBV9 with TRBJ2-7; TRBD1 might be the D (5 bases). The CDR3 totals 12 residues. The germline V gene encodes CDR1 SGDLS and CDR2 YYNGEE. Trimming removed 4 bases from V and 5 bases from J, with 10 bases in between.

The chain uses TRBV7-6 and TRBJ2-7; 11 bases match TRBD2. Germline lookup yields CDR1 SGHVS and CDR2 FNYEAQ. This CDR3 comprises 15 residues. J lost 2 bases, V lost 2 bases, and 2 bases had no gene match. The CDR3 loop reads CASSLPGLAAYEQYF. CDR3 DNA: TGTGCCAGCAGCTTACCGGGACTAGCGGCCTACGAGCAGTACTTC. The full variable domain, with the rest looked up from reference TRBV7-6 and TRBJ2-7, is GAGVSQSPRYKVTKRGQDVALRCDPISGHVSLYWYRQALGQGPEFLTYFNYEAQQDKSGLPNDRFSAERPEGSISTLTIQRTEQRDSAMYRCASSLPGLAAYEQYFGPGTRLTVT.

The J gene is TRBJ2-7, the V gene TRBV2; 7 bases are shared with TRBD2. The CDR3 contains 14 residues. V lost 3 bases and J lost 2; bases outside the gene matches: 4. Looked up from germline, CDR1 is SNHLY and CDR2 is FYNNEI. The CDR3 spells CASSEGGGPYEQYF. CDR3 DNA sequence: TGTGCCAGCAGTGAGGGGGGGGGTCCCTACGAGCAGTACTTC.

This chain links TRBV10-3 with TRBJ2-7; TRBD1 matches 8 bases. Trimming cost V 6 bases and J 1 base; bases outside gene matches: 5. The CDR3 consists of 14 residues. From germline, CDR1 is ENHRY and CDR2 SYGVKD. In DNA, the CDR3 is TGTGCCATCAGCCCCCGGGACAGGTCCTACGAGCAGTACTTC. Its translation is CAISPRDRSYEQYF.

The chain carries TRBV11-1 and TRBJ2-3; D call uncertain. Germline V gene sequence: CDR1 SGHAT, CDR2 FQDESV (reference sequence). Trimming left V 4 bases short and J 2 bases short, with 13 bases between. The CDR3 sequence is 15 residues long. The CDR3 loop reads CASSSPGSHTDTQYF. The CDR3 DNA follows: TGTGCCAGCAGCTCACCCGGGTCTCACACAGATACGCAGTATTTT.